The text below deals with one T cell receptor (beta chain). Its target is not known. With V trimmed by 6 bases and J by 0 bases, 14 bases remained unmatched. Germline assignment: CDR1 ENHRY and CDR2 SYGVKD. The CDR3 runs to 19 residues. Template switching, a step in the protocol, added a universal primer site, and cDNA carried unique molecular identifiers. Using its own MiXCR run on the 5' RACE reads, TCRdb lists one record per CDR3 protein. The table shows 270,000 or so distinct CDR3 sequences, with roughly 8.7% occurring only once. This sample is drawn from a study of identical twins. Findings and caveats of the study: Invariant cells of the MAIT and iNKT types might have partly distorted the zero-insertion analyses. It was out-of-frame TCR alpha sharing in monozygotic twins that models underestimated.

The sample also formed part of further work on yellow fever vaccine responses in identical twins.

The chain uses TRBV10-3 and TRBJ2-6; TRBD1 agrees at 7 bases. The sequenced material came from CD8+ T cells sorted from blood. The TCR was taken from a woman under 30 in good health. In DNA form, the CDR3 reads TGTGCCATCAGCGCCTCCGACAGGGCAGCGTCCTCTGGGGCCAACGTCCTGACTTTC. Amino acids: CAISASDRAASSGANVLTF.